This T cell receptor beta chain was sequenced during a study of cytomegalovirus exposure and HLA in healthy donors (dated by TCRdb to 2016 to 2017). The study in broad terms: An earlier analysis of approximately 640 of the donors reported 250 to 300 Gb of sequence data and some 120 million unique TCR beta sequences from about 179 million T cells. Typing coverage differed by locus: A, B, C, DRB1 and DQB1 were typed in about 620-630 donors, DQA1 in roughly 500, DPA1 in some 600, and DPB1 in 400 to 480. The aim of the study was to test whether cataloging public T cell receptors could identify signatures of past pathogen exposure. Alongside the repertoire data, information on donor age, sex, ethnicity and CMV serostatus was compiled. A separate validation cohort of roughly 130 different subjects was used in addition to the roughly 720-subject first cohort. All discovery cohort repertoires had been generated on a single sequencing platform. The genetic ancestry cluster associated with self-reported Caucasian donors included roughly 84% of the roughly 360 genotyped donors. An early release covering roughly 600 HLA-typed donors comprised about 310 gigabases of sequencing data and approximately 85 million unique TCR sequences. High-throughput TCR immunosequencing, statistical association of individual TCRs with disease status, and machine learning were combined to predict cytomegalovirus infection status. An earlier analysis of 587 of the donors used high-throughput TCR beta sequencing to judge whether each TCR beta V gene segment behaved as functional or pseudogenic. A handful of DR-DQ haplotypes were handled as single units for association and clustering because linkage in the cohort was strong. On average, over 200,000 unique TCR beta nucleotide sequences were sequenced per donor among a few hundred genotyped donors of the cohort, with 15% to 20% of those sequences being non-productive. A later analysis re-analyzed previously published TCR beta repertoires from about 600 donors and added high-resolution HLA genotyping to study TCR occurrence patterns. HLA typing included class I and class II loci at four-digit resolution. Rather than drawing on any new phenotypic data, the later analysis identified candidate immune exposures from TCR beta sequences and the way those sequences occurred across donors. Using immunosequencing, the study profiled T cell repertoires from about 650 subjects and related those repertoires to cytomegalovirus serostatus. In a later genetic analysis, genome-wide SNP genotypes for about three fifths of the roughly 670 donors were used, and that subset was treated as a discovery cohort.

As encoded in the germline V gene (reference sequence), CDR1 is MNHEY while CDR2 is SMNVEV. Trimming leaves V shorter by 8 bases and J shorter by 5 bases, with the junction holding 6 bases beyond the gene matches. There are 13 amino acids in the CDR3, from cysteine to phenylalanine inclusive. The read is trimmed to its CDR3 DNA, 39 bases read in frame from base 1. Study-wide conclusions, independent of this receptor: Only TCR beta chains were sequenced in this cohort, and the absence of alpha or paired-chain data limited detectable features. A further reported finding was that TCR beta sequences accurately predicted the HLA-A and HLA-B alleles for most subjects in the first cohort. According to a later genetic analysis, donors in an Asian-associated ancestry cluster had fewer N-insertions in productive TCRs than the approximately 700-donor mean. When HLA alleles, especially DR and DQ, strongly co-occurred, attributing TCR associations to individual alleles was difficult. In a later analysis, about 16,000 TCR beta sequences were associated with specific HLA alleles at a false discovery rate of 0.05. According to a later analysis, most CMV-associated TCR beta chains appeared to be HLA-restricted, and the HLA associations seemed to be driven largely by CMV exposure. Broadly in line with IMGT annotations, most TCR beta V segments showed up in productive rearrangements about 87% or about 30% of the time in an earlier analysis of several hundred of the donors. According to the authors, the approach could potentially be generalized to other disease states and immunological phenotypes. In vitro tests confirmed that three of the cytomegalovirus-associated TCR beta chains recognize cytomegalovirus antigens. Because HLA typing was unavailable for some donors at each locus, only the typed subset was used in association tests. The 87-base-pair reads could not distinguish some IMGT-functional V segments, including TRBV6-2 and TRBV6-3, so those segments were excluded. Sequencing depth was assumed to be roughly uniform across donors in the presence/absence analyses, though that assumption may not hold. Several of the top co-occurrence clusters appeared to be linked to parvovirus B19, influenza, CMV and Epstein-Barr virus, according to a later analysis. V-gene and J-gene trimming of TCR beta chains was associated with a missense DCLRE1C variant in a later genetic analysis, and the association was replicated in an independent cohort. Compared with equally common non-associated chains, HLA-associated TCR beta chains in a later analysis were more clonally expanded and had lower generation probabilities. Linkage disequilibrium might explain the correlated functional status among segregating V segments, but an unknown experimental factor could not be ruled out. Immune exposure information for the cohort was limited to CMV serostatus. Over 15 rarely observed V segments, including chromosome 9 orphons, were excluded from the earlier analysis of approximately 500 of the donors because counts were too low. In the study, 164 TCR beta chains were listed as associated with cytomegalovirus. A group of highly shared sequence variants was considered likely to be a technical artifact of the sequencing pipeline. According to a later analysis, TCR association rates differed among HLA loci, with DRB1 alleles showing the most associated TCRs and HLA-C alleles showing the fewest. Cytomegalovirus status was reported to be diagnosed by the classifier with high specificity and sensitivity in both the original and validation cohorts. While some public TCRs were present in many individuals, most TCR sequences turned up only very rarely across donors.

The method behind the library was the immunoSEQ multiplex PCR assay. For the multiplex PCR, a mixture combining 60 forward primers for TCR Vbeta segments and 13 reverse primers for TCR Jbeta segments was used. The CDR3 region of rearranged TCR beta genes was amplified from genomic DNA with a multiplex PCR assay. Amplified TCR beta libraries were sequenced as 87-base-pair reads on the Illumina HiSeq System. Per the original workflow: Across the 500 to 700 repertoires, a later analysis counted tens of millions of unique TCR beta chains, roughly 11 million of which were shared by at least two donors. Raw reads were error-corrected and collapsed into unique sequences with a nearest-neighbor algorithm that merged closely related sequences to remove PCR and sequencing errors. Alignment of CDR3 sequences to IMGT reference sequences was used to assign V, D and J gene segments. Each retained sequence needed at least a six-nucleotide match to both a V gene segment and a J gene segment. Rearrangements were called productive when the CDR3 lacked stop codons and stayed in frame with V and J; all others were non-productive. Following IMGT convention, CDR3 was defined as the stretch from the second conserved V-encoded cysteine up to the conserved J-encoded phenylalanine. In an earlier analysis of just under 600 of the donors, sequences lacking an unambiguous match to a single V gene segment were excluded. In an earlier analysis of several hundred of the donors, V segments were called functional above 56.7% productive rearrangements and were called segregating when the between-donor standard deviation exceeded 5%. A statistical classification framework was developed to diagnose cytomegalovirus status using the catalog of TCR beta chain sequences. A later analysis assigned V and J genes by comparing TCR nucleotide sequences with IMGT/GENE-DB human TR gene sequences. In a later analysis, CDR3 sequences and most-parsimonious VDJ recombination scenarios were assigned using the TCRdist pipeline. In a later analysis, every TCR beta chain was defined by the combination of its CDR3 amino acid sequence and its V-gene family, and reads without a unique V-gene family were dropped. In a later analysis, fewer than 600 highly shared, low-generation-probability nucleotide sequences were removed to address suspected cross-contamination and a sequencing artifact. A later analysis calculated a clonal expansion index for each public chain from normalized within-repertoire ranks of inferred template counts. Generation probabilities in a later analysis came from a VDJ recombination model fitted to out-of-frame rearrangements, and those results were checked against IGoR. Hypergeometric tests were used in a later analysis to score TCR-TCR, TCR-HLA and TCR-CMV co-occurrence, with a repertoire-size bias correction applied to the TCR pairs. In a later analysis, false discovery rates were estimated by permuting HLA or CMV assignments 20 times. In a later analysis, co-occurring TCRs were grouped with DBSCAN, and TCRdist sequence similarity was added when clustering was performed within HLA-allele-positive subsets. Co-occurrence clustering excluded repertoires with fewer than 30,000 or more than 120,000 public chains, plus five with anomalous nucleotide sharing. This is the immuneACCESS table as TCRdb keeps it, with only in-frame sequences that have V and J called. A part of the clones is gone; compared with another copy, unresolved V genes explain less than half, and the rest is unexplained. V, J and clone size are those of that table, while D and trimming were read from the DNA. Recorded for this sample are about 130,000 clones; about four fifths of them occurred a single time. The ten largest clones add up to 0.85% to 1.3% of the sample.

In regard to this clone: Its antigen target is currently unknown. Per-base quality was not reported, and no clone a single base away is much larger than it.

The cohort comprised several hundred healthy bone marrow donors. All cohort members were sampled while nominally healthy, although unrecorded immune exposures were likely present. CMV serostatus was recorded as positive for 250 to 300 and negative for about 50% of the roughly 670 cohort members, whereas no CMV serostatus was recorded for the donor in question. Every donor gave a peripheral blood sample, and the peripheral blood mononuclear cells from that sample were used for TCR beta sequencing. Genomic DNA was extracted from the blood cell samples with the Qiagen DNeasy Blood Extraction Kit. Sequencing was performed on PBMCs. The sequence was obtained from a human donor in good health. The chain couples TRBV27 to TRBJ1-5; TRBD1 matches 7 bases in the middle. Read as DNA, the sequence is TGTGCCAGCGGCCGGGACAGAGATCAGCCCCAGCATTTT. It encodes CASGRDRDQPQHF.